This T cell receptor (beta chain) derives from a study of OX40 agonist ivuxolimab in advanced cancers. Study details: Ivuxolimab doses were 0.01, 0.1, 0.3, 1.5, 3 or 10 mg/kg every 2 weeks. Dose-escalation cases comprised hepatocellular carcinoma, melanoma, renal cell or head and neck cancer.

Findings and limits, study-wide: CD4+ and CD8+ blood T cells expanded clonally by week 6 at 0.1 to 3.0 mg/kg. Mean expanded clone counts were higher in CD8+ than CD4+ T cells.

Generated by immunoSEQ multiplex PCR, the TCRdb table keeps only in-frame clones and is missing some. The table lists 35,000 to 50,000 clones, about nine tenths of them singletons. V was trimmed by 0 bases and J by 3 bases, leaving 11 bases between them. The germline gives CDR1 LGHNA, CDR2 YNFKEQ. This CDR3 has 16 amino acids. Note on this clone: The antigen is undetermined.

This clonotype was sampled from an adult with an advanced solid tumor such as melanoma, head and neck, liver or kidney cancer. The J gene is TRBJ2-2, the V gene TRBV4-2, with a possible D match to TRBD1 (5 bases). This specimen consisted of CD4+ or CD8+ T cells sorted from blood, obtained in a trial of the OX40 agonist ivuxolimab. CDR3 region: CASSQEPRDYTGELFF. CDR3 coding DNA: TGTGCCAGCAGCCAAGAGCCCAGGGATTACACCGGGGAGCTGTTTTTT.